The next 4 T cell receptor beta chains were all read from a single sample in a study of T cells in Graves' hyperthyroidism and ophthalmopathy. Amplification targeted TCR beta CDR3 regions from RNA transcripts. First-round RT-PCR targeting the TCR CDR3 was performed with the HTBI primer set. TCRdb passed the multiplex PCR reads through MiXCR, listing each CDR3 protein once. Of 330,000 or so distinct CDR3 sequences in the sample, 15% to 20% were seen once. The sample taken for sequencing was blood. The source of these receptors is a woman aged 40-49 years with Graves' ophthalmopathy.

This clonotype was found many times. The CDR3 sequence is CASSFQQNQPQHF. Here the CDR3 DNA reads TGTGCCAGCAGCTTTCAGCAGAATCAGCCCCAGCATTTT. The chain is built from TRBV7-2 and TRBJ1-5, with D uncertain. CDR3 size: 13 residues. In germline, CDR1 is SGHTA, CDR2 FQGNSA. With 3 bases removed from V and 4 bases from J, the gap between germline ends came to 7 bases.

In the case of this clonotype: This clone may be a read error of a much larger clone one base away. The chain uses TRBV14 and TRBJ1-1, with a possible D match to TRBD1 (5 bases). The CDR3 is made up of 15 amino acids. Germline CDR1 and CDR2: SGHDN and FVKESK. V lost 6 bases, J lost 3 bases, and 17 bases lay in between. This CDR3 is CASSAIQEAYTEAFF. In nucleotides, the CDR3 is TGTGCCAGCAGTGCGATACAGGAGGCTTACACTGAAGCTTTCTTT.

This clonotype turned up a few times. The rearrangement joins TRBV28 to TRBJ2-7, with D possibly matching TRBD2 (6 bases). The CDR3 extends over 13 amino acids. V lost 3 bases to trimming and J lost 7 bases, with 13 bases between them. The germline gives CDR1 MDHEN, CDR2 SYDVKM. This CDR3 is CASSFGPGREQYF. The CDR3, as DNA: TGTGCCAGCAGTTTTGGGCCAGGGAGGGAGCAGTACTTC.

This clonotype was detected ten times or more. The chain carries TRBV27 and TRBJ1-5; no firm D call. The CDR3 runs to 15 residues. The germline V gene encodes CDR1 MNHEY and CDR2 SMNVEV (reference sequence). Trimming stripped 5 bases from V and 0 bases from J, with 11 bases between. CDR3 nucleotide sequence: TGTGCCAGCAGTACCACGACAAATAGCAATCAGCCCCAGCATTTT. Translating gives CASSTTTNSNQPQHF.